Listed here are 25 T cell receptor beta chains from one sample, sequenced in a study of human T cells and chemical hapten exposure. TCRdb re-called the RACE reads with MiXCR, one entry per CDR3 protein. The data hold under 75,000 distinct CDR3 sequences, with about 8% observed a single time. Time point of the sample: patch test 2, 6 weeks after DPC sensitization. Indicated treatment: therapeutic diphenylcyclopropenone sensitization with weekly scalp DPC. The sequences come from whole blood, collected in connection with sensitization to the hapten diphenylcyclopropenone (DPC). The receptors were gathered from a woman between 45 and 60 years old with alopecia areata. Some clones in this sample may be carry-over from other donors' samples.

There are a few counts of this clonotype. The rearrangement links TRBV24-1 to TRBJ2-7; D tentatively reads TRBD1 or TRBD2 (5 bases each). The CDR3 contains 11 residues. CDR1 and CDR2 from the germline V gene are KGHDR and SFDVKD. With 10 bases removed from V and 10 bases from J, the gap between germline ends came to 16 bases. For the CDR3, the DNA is TGTGCCACAGACCGGGACGGCCCTCAGTACTTC. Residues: CATDRDGPQYF.

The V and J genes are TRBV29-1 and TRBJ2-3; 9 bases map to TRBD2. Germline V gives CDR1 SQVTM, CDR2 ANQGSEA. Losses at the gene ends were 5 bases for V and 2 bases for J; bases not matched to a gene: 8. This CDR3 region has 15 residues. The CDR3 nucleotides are TGCAGCGTTCTGACTAGCGGCCCCATCACAGATACGCAGTATTTT. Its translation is CSVLTSGPITDTQYF.

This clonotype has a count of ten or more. CDR3 bases: TGTGCCAGCAGTTCGGGACAGGGTCCCTTCCTCGTCACTGAAGCTTTCTTT. Encoded protein: CASSSGQGPFLVTEAFF. The chain couples TRBV27 to TRBJ1-1, with 9 bases fitting TRBD1. Germline CDR1 MNHEY, CDR2 SMNVEV (reference sequence). Germline trimming cut 4 bases from V and 4 bases from J; bases unmatched to any gene: 13. The CDR3 covers 17 residues.

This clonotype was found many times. In DNA form, the CDR3 reads TGTGCCAGCAGCTCTCGGACTAGCGGAGCGAACACCGGGGAGCTGTTTTTT. Translating gives CASSSRTSGANTGELFF. The gene calls are TRBV7-2 and TRBJ2-2; 10 bases agree with TRBD2. Germline V gives CDR1 SGHTA, CDR2 FQGNSA. CDR3 size: 17 residues. Losses at the gene ends were 4 bases for V and 0 bases for J; bases not matched to a gene: 5.

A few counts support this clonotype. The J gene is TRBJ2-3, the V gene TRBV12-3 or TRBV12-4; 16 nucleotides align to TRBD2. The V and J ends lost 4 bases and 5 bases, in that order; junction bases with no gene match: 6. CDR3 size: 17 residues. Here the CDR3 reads CASSSGLAGGRVDTQYF. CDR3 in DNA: TGTGCCAGCAGTTCGGGACTAGCGGGGGGGCGTGTAGATACGCAGTATTTT.

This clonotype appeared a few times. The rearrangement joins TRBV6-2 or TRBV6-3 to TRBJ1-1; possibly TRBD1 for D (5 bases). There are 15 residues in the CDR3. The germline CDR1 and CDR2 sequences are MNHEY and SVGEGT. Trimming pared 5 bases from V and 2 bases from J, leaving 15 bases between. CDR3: CASSDPGTVNTEAFF. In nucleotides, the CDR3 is TGTGCCAGCAGTGACCCCGGGACTGTCAACACTGAAGCTTTCTTT.

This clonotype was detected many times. This chain's CDR3 is CASSLNGGRETQYF. The CDR3 region has the DNA TGTGCCAGCAGCTTAAACGGGGGGAGAGAGACCCAGTACTTC. V usage is TRBV7-3 and J usage is TRBJ2-5, with TRBD2 identical over 7 bases. CDR1 SGHTA and CDR2 FQGTGA come from the germline V gene. The V and J ends lost 1 base and 4 bases, in that order; junction bases with no gene match: 3. CDR3 length: 14 residues.

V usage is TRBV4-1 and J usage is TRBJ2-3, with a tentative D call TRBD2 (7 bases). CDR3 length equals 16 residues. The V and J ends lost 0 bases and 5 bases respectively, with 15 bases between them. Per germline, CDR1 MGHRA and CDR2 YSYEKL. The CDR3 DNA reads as TGCGCCAGCAGCCAAGATCCCGGGGGGCCTGGAGATACGCAGTATTTT. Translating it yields CASSQDPGGPGDTQYF.

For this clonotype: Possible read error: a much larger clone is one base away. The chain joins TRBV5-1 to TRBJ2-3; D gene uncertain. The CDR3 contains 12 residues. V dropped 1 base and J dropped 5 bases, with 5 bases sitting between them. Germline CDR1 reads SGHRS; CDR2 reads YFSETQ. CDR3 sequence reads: CASSLTGDTQYF. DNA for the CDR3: TGCGCCAGCAGCTTGACCGGAGATACGCAGTATTTT.

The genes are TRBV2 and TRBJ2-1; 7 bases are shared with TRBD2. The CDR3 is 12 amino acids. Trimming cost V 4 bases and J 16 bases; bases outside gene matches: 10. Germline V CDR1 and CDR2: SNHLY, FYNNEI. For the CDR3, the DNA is TGTGCCAGCAGTGTGAAGGGGACTATCAAATTCTTC. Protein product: CASSVKGTIKFF. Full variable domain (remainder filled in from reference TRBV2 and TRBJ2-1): EPEVTQTPSHQVTQMGQEVILRCVPISNHLYFYWYRQILGQKVEFLVSFYNNEISEKSEIFDDQFSVERPDGSNFTLKIRSTKLEDSAMYFCASSVKGTIKFFGPGTRLTVL.

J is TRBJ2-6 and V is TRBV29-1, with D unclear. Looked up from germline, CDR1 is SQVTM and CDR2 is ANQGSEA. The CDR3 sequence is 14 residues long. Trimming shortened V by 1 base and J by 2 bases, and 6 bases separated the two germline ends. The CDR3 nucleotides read TGCAGCGTTGAAGGAAGTCCTGGGGCCAACGTCCTGACTTTC. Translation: CSVEGSPGANVLTF.

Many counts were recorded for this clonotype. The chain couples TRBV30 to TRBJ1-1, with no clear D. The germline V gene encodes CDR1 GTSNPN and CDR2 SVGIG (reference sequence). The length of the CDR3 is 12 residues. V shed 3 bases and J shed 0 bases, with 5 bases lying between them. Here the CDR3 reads CAWRGLNTEAFF. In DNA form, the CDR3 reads TGTGCCTGGAGGGGCCTGAACACTGAAGCTTTCTTT.

CDR3 DNA sequence: TGTGCCAGCGGTAGTGTCTCCCTGGATACGCAGTATTTT. Residues: CASGSVSLDTQYF. The chain employs TRBV3-1 and TRBJ2-3; D remains unclear. The ends were cut back, 8 bases at V and 6 bases at J, with 15 bases in the middle. Germline values: CDR1 LGHDT, CDR2 YNNKEL (reference sequence). This CDR3 has 13 amino acids.

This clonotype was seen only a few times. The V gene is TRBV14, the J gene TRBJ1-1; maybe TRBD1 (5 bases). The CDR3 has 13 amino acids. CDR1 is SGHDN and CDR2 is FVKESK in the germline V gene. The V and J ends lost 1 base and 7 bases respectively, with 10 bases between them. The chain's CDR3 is CASSQGGGIEAFF. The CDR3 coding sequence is TGTGCCAGCAGCCAAGGGGGCGGAATTGAAGCTTTCTTT.

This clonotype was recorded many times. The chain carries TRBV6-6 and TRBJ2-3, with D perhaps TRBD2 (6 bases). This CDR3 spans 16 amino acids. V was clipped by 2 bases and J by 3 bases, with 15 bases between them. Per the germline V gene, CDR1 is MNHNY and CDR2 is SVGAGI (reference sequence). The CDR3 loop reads CASSYPLTGVTDTQYF. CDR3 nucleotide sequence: TGTGCCAGCAGTTACCCCCTAACGGGGGTTACAGATACGCAGTATTTT.

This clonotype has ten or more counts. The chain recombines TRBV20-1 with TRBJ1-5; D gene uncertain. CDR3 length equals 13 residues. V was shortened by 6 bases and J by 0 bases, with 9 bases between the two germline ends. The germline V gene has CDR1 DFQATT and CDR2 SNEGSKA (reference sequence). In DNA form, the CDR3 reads TGCAGTGCAAAGAGGTATAGCAATCAGCCCCAGCATTTT. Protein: CSAKRYSNQPQHF.

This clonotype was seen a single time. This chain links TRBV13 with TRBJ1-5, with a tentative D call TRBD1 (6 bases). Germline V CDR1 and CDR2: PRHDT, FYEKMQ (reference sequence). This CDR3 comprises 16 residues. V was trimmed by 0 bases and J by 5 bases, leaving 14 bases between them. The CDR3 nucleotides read TGTGCCAGCAGCTTAGGCCCGACAGGTAGGGATCAGCCCCAGCATTTT. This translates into CASSLGPTGRDQPQHF. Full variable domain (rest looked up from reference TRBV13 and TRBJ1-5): AAGVIQSPRHLIKEKRETATLKCYPIPRHDTVYWYQQGPGQDPQFLISFYEKMQSDKGSIPDRFSAQQFSDYHSELNMSSLELGDSALYFCASSLGPTGRDQPQHFGDGTRLSIL.

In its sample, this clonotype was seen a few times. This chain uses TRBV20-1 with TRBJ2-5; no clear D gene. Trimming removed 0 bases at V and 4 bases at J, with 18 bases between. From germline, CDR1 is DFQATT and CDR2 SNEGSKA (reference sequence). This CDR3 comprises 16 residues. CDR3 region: CSAREGASRASETQYF. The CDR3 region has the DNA TGCAGTGCTAGAGAAGGAGCGAGTCGTGCGTCAGAGACCCAGTACTTC.

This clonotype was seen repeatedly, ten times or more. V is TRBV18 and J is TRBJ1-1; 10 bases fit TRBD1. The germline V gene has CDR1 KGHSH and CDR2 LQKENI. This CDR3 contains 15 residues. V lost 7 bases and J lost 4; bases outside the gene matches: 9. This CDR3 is CASLPGQGIRTEAFF. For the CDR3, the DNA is TGTGCCAGCTTACCGGGACAGGGGATTCGCACTGAAGCTTTCTTT.

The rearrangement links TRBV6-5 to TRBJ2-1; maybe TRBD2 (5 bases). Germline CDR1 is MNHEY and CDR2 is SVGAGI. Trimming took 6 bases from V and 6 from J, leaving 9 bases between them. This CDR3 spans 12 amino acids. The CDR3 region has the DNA TGTGCCAGCAGGGACTGGGTCAATGAGCAGTTCTTC. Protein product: CASRDWVNEQFF.

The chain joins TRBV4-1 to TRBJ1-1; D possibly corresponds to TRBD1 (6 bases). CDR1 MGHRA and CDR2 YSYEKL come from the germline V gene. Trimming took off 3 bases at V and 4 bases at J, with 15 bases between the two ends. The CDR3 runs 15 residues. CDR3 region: CASSQAAGTTTEAFF. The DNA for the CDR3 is TGCGCCAGCAGCCAGGCCGCCGGGACAACCACTGAAGCTTTCTTT.

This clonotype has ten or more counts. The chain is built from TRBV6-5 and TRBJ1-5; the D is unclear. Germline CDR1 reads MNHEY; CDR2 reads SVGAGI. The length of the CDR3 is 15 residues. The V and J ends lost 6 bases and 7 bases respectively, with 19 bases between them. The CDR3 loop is CASSRNGDSGQPQHF. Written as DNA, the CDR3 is TGTGCCAGCAGCCGAAACGGAGATTCTGGCCAGCCCCAGCATTTT.

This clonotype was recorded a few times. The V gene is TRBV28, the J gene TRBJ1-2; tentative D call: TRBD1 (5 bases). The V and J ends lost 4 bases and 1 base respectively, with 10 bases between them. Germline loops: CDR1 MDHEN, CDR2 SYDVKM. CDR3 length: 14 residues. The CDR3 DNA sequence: TGTGCCAGCAGTTCCGGGGGGGTTAACTATGGCTACACCTTC. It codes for CASSSGGVNYGYTF.

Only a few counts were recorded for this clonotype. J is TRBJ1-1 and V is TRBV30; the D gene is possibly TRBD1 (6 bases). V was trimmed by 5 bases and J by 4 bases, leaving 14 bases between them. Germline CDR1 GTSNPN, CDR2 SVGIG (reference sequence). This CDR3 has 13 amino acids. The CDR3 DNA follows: TGTGCCTGGGCCCGACAGGCTCGCACTGAAGCTTTCTTT. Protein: CAWARQARTEAFF.

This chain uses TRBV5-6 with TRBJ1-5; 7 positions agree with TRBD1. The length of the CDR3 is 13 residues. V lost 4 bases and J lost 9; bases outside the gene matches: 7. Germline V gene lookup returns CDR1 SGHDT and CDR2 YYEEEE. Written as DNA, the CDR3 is TGTGCCAGCAGCCAAGGGACAGAGAGGCCCCAGCATTTT. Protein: CASSQGTERPQHF.